The 8 T cell receptor beta chains given below trace back to one sample, sequenced in a study of cytomegalovirus exposure and HLA in healthy donors. PCR employed 60 Vbeta and 13 Jbeta primers. Method: immunoSEQ multiplex PCR; TCRdb's copy keeps in-frame clones and lacks some. The sample spans under 130,000 clones; the ten largest clones claim roughly 3.5%. Sequencing was done on a sample of PBMCs. Receptors were obtained from a man aged 35-49 years in good health and CMV-seronegative.

The gene calls are TRBV29-1 and TRBJ2-5, with D maybe TRBD2 (6 bases). The CDR3 consists of 14 residues. CDR1 SQVTM and CDR2 ANQGSEA come from the germline V gene. V dropped 8 bases and J dropped 1 base, with 17 bases sitting between them. CDR3 nucleotide sequence: TGCAGCTCCTCCGAATGGGGGGTCCAAGAGACCCAGTACTTC. Amino acids: CSSSEWGVQETQYF.

The chain has TRBV5-1 and TRBJ1-1; 9 bases are shared with TRBD1. Trimming removed 3 bases from V and 7 bases from J; junction bases left unmatched: 13. This CDR3 region has 16 residues. Germline V gene lookup returns CDR1 SGHRS and CDR2 YFSETQ. CDR3 in amino acids: CASSSPLGQGSYEAFF. The CDR3 DNA reads TGCGCCAGCAGCTCACCCCTGGGACAGGGCTCCTATGAAGCTTTCTTT.

This sequence joins TRBV10-2 and TRBJ2-7; TRBD1 is a possible D gene (6 bases). The CDR3 contains 11 residues. V was trimmed by 4 bases and J by 11 bases, leaving 12 bases between them. In germline, CDR1 is WSHSY, CDR2 SAAADI. The CDR3 here is CASSGGQKEYF. As DNA, the CDR3 is TGCGCCAGCAGTGGCGGACAGAAGGAGTACTTC.

The chain combines TRBV11-2 with TRBJ2-1; 7 nucleotides align to TRBD1. V lost 1 base, J lost 7 bases, and 7 bases stayed unmatched. The CDR3 has 15 residues. Germline CDR1 SGHAT, CDR2 FQNNGV. This chain's CDR3 is CASSLVTGEQNEQFF. CDR3 nucleotides: TGTGCCAGCAGCTTAGTAACAGGGGAGCAGAATGAGCAGTTCTTC.

The chain combines TRBV9 with TRBJ2-7, with a weak D call TRBD1 (7 bases). The CDR3 is 13 residues long. The V and J ends lost 5 bases and 0 bases respectively, with 9 bases between them. In germline, CDR1 is SGDLS, CDR2 YYNGEE. The CDR3 sequence is CASRRDSSYEQYF. The CDR3 bases are TGTGCCAGCAGGCGGGACAGCTCCTACGAGCAGTACTTC.

This chain connects TRBV28 to TRBJ2-1; maybe TRBD1 (6 bases). Germline V CDR1 and CDR2: MDHEN, SYDVKM. V dropped 8 bases and J dropped 10 bases, with 18 bases sitting between them. The CDR3 loop spans 13 amino acids. DNA of the CDR3: TGTGCCAGCCGTGGGGGCATCGTACAGGAGCAGTTCTTC. It is translated as CASRGGIVQEQFF.

The CDR3 coding sequence is TGCGCCAGCAGCTTCGGACTGATGAACACTGAAGCTTTCTTT. Translated, it gives CASSFGLMNTEAFF. The chain links TRBV5-1 to TRBJ1-1; D gene ambiguous. Trimming removed 2 bases from V and 0 bases from J, with 8 bases in between. The CDR3 is 14 amino acids. Germline CDR1 is SGHRS and CDR2 is YFSETQ.

This chain joins TRBV5-6 and TRBJ2-7; TRBD2 might be the D (6 bases). The CDR3 runs 15 residues. Trimming cost V 0 bases and J 1 base, with 11 bases left between them. Germline V lookup: CDR1 SGHDT, CDR2 YYEEEE. The CDR3 nucleotides read TGTGCCAGCAGCTTGGATCTCGGGGGATCCTACGAGCAGTACTTC. As protein: CASSLDLGGSYEQYF.